This T cell receptor beta chain originates from a study of T-cell reconstitution after alpha-beta-depleted transplantation in children. As to this clonotype: Its antigen is undetermined.

The study's findings and limits: T-cell numbers and diversity one year post-transplant derived largely from freshly generated T cells. Surviving recipient T cells and thymic progenitors produced the high day-60 TCRbeta diversity seen in some patients. In patients about two months after transplant, alpha-beta T cells reportedly arose from several hundred expanded graft clones.

The TCRbeta library was prepared with unique molecular identifiers. MiXCR, applied by TCRdb to the PCR reads, yields one record per CDR3 protein. The table includes about 980,000 distinct CDR3 sequences, under 30% detected once. Germline V CDR1 and CDR2: DFQATT, SNEGSKA (reference sequence). The CDR3 spans 14 residues. V shed 0 bases, J shed 0 bases, and the junction held 2 bases outside the gene matches. This clonotype was sampled from a boy younger than two who had a stem cell transplant for SCID, so the T cells may come from the graft donor. The source was PBMCs, mostly from graft donor cells, collected 360 days after TCRalphabeta/CD19-depleted stem cell transplant. This chain joins TRBV20-1 and TRBJ2-7, with 7 bases aligning to TRBD1. Here the CDR3 reads CSARDQGDSYEQYF. In DNA, the CDR3 is TGCAGTGCTAGAGATCAGGGGGACTCCTACGAGCAGTACTTC.